This T cell receptor beta chain was retrieved from a study of blood T cell repertoires in COVID-19. Overall study context: The cDNA or gDNA used as material had been derived from T cells, B-cell-depleted T cells, or PBMCs.

With 3 bases removed from V and 8 bases from J, the gap between germline ends came to 13 bases. The germline CDR1 and CDR2 sequences are LNHDA and SQIVND (reference sequence). This CDR3 has 13 residues. Clinical history reported by participants formed the basis on which cohorts were assigned. There are a few counts of this clone. In the original processing: Scientists estimated how many nucleated cells there were by amplifying reference gene primers. Produced via immunoSEQ multiplex PCR; TCRdb's table is partial and in-frame only. V and J calls and clone size are those listed in that table; D and trimming were worked out from the DNA. The sample lists fewer than 250,000 clones, around nine tenths occurring once.

The source of this sequence is a woman aged 45-65 years with acute COVID-19. The rearrangement links TRBV19 to TRBJ1-2; no reliable D call. Sequencing used PBMCs or T cells enriched from blood (not recorded which). In nucleotides, the CDR3 is TGTGCCAGTAGTATCCCTGGCCCCAGGGGCTACACCTTC. It specifies CASSIPGPRGYTF.